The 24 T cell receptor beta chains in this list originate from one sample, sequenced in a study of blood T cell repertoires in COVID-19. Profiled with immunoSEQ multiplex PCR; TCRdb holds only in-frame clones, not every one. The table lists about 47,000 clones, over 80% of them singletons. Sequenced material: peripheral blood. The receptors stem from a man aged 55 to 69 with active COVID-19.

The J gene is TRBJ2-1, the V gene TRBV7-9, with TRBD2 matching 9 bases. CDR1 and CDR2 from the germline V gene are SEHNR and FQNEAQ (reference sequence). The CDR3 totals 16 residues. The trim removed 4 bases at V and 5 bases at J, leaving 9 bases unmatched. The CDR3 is CASSYFISGGHNEQFF. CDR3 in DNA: TGTGCCAGCAGCTACTTTATAAGCGGGGGGCACAATGAGCAGTTCTTC.

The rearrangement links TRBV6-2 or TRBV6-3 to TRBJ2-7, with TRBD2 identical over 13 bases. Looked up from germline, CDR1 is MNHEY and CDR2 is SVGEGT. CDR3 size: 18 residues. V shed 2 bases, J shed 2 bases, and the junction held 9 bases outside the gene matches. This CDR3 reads CASSYARGLAGVPYEQYF. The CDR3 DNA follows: TGTGCCAGCAGTTACGCCCGAGGACTAGCGGGAGTACCCTACGAGCAGTACTTC.

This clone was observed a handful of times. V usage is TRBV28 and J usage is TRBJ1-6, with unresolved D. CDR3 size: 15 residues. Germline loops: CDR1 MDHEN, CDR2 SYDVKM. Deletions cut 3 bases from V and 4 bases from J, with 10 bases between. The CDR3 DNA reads TGTGCCAGCAGTTTCCAGGCAGGATATAATTCACCCCTCCACTTT. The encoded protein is CASSFQAGYNSPLHF.

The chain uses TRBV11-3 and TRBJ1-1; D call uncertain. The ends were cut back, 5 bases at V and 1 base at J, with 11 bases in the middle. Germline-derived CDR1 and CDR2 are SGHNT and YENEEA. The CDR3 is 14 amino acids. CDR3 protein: CASSLIGGNTEAFF. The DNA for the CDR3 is TGTGCCAGCAGCCTTATAGGCGGGAACACTGAAGCTTTCTTT.

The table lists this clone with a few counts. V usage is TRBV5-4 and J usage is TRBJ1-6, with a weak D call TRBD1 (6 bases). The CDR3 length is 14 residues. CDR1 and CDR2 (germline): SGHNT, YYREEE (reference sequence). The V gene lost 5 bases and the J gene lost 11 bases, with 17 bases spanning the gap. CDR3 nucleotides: TGTGCCAGCAGGTCTCAGGACAGTTATACACCCCTCCACTTT. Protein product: CASRSQDSYTPLHF.

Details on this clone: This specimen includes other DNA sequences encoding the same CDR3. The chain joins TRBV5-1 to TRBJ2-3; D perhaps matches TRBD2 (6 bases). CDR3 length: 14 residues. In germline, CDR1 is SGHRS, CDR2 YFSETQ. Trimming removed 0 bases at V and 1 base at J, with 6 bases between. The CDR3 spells CASSLAGGTDTQYF. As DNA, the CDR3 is TGCGCCAGCAGCTTGGCGGGGGGCACAGATACGCAGTATTTT. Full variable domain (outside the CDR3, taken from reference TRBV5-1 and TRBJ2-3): KAGVTQTPRYLIKTRGQQVTLSCSPISGHRSVSWYQQTPGQGLQFLFEYFSETQRNKGNFPGRFSGRQFSNSRSEMNVSTLELGDSALYLCASSLAGGTDTQYFGPGTRLTVL.

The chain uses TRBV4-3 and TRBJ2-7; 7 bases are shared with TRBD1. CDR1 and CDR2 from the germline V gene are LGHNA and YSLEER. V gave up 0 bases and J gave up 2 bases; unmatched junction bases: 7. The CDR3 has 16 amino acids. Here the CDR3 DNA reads TGCGCCAGCAGCCAAGACGTTGGGCAGGGGGCCTACGAGCAGTACTTC. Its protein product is CASSQDVGQGAYEQYF.

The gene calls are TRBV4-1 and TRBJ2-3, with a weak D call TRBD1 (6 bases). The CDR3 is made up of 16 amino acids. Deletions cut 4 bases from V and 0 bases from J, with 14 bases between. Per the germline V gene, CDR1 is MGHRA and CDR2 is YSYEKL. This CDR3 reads CASSPGQLTSTDTQYF. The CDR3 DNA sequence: TGCGCCAGCAGCCCCGGACAGTTAACTAGCACAGATACGCAGTATTTT.

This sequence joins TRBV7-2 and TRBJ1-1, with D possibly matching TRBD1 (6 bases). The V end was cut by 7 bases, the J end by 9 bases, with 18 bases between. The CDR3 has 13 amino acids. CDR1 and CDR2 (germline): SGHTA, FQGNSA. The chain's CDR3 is CASKPGRTAKAFF. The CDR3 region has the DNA TGTGCCAGCAAACCCGGTAGGACAGCTAAAGCTTTCTTT.

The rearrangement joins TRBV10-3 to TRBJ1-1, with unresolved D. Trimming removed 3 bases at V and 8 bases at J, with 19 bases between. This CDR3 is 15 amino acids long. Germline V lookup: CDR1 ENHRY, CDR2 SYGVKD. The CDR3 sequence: CAISDSTSLYGEAFF. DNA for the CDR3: TGTGCCATCAGTGACTCGACGTCCTTGTACGGGGAAGCTTTCTTT.

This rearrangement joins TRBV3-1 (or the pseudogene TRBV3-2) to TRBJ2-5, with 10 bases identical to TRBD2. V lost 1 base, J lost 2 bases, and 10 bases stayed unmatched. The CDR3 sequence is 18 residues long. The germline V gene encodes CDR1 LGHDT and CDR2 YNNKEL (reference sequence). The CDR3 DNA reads TGTGCCAGCAGCCAAGTCTTAGCGGGGGGCTTTGCACAAGAGACCCAGTACTTC. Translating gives CASSQVLAGGFAQETQYF.

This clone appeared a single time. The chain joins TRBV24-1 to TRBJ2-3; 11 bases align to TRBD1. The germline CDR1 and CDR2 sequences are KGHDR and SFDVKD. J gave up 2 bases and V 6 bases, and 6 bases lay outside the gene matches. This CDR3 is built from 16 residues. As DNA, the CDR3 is TGTGCCACCAGTCTCAGGACAGGGGGCTCCACAGATACGCAGTATTTT. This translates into CATSLRTGGSTDTQYF.

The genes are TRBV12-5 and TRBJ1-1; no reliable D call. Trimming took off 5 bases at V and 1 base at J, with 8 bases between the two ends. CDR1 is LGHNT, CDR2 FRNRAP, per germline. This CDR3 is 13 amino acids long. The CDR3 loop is CASGISGNTEAFF. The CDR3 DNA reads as TGTGCTAGTGGTATATCAGGGAACACTGAAGCTTTCTTT. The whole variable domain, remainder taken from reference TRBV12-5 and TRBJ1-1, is DARVTQTPRHKVTEMGQEVTMRCQPILGHNTVFWYRQTMMQGLELLAYFRNRAPLDDSGMPKDRFSAEMPDATLATLKIQPSEPRDSAVYFCASGISGNTEAFFGQGTRLTVV.

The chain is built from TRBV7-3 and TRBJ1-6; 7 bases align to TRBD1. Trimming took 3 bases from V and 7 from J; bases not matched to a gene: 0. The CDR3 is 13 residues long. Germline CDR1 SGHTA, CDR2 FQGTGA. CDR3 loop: CASSLDRNSPLHF. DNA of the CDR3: TGTGCCAGCAGCTTGGACAGGAATTCACCCCTCCACTTT.

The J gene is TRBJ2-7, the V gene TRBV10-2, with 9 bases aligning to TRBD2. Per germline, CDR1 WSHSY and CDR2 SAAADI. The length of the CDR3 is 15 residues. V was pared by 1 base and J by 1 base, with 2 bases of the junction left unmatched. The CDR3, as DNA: TGCGCCAGCAGTGAGTTCGCGGGGGGGTCCTACGAGCAGTACTTC. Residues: CASSEFAGGSYEQYF.

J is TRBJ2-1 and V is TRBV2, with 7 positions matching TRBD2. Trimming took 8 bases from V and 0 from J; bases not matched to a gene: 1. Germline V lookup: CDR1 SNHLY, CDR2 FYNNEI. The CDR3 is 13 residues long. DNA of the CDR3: TGTGCCAGCGGCGGGAGCTCCTACAATGAGCAGTTCTTC. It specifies CASGGSSYNEQFF.

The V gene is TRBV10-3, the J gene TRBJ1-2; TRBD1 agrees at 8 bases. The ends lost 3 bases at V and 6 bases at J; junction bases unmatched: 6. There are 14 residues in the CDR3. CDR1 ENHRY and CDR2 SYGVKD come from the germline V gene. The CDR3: CAISDQGASHGYTF. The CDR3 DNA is TGTGCCATCAGTGATCAGGGGGCGTCCCATGGCTACACCTTC.

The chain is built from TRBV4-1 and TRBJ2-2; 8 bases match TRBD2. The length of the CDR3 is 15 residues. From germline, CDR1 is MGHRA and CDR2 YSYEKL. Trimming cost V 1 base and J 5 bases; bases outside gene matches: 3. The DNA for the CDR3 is TGCGCCAGCAGCCAAGGGGCTAGCGGGACCGGGGAGCTGTTTTTT. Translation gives CASSQGASGTGELFF.

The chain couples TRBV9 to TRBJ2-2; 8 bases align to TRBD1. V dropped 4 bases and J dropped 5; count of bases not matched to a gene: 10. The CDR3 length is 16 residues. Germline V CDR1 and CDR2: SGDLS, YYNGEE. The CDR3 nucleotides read TGTGCCAGCAGCACAAGGGGACAGGAGCGTACCGGGGAGCTGTTTTTT. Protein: CASSTRGQERTGELFF.

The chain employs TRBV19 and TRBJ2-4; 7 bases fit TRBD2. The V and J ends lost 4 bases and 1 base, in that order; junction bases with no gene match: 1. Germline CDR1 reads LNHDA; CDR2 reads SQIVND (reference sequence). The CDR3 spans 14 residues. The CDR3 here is CASSTGGAKNIQYF. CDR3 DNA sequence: TGTGCCAGTAGTACGGGGGGTGCCAAAAACATTCAGTACTTC.

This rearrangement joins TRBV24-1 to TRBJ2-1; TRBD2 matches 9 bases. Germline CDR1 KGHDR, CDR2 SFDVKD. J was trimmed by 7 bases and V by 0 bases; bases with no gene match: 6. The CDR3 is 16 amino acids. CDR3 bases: TGTGCCACCAGTGATTTGGCGGGAGGGCCGAATAATGAGCAGTTCTTC. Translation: CATSDLAGGPNNEQFF.

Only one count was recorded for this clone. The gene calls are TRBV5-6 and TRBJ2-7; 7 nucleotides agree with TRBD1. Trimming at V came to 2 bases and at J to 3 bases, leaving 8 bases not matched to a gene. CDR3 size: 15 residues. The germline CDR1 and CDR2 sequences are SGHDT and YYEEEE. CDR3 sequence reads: CASSFRTGIFYEQYF. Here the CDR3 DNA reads TGTGCCAGCAGCTTTCGGACAGGTATTTTCTACGAGCAGTACTTC. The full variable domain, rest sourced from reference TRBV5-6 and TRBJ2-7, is DAGVTQSPTHLIKTRGQQVTLRCSPKSGHDTVSWYQQALGQGPQFIFQYYEEEERQRGNFPDRFSGHQFPNYSSELNVNALLLGDSALYLCASSFRTGIFYEQYFGPGTRLTVT.

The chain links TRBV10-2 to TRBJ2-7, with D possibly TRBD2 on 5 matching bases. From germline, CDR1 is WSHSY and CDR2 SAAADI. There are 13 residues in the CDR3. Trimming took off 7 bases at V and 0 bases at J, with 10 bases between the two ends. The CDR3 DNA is TGCGCCAGCAAAGCGGTTAGCTCCTACGAGCAGTACTTC. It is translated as CASKAVSSYEQYF.

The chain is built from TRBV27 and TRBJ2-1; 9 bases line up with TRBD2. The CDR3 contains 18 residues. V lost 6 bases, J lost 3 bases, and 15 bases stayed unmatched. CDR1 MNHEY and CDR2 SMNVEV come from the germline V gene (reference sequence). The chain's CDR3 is CASSPLPFKREDYNEQFF. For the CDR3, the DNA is TGTGCCAGCAGCCCGCTCCCCTTTAAGCGGGAGGACTACAATGAGCAGTTCTTC.